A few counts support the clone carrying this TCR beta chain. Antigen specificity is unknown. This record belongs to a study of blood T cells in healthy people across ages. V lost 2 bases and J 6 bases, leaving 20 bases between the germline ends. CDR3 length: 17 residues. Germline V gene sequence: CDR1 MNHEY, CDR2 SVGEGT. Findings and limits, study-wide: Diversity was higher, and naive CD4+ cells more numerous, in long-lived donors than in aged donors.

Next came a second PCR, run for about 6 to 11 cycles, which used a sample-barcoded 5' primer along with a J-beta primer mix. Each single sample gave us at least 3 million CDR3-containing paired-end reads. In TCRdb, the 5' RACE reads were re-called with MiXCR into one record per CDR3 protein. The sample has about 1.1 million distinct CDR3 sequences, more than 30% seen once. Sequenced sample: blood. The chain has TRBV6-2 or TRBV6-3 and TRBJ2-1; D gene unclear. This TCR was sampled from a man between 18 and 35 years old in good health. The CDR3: CASSYQVGVRPSNEQFF. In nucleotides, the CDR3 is TGTGCCAGCAGTTACCAAGTGGGCGTCCGGCCCTCCAATGAGCAGTTCTTC.